Detailed here is one T cell receptor beta chain. What it binds is not known. The sample belongs to a study of vaccination effects on CD4 cells after COVID-19. This table comes from immunoSEQ multiplex PCR, and its TCRdb copy is limited to in-frame clones, with some not included. In the table there are tens of thousands of clones, about 74% of which are singletons. The authors isolated CD4+ T cells after around nine days of culture. Source: CD4+ T cells from PBMCs cultured without peptide, taken before COVID-19 vaccination. The sequence came from a human donor who received a COVID-19 vaccine.

Here the CDR3 reads CASIQDTANEQFF. The CDR3 DNA is TGTGCCAGCATCCAGGACACTGCAAATGAGCAGTTCTTC. The rearrangement links TRBV2 to TRBJ2-1, with a weak D call TRBD1 (5 bases). Trimming left V 7 bases short and J 7 bases short, with 14 bases between. The CDR3 spans 13 residues. The V gene's germline CDR1 is SNHLY and CDR2 FYNNEI.